This T cell receptor beta chain was obtained from a study of vaccination and CD4 T cells after COVID-19 (dated by TCRdb to between 2021 and 2023). Looking at the study overall: In the convalescent cohort there were six males and four females, among whom were two Hispanic individuals, seven Caucasians, two Asians and one multiracial person. Each participant got two doses of either the Pfizer-BioNTech BNT162b2 vaccine (n=8) or the Moderna mRNA-1273 vaccine (n=2). Post-COVID blood samples were collected from convalescent patients a median of about 92 days after diagnosis, with a range of roughly 30 to 161 days. The time from the second vaccine dose to post-vaccine blood sampling had a median of 72 days and ranged from about 14 to 250 days. Overlapping spike peptide pools from SARS-CoV-2 and from the common cold coronaviruses HCoV-NL63, HCoV-OC43 and HCoV-229E were used as culture stimuli. As controls, cultures received a CEFX viral epitope pool (the positive control), an HIV-1 Nef peptide pool (the negative control), or no peptide at all. In more than eight COVID-19 convalescent patients and 4 infection-naive healthy vaccine recipients, researchers compared the spike-specific CD4+ TCR repertoire from before mRNA vaccination with the repertoire from after. Memory CD4+ T cell crossreactivity between SARS-CoV-2 and common cold coronavirus spike proteins was assessed at the TCR clonotype level in an earlier paper using these donors.

Interpreted using the paper, the treatment or condition label stands for: roughly 10-day PBMC culture with coronavirus spike peptide pools or control peptides (ViraFEST assay). CD4+ T cells from unexposed donors were collected before the COVID-19 pandemic (2011-2018). The ViraFEST assay, used in the study, expanded antigen-specific T cells with peptide pools and then identified the expanded clonotypes through TCR sequencing. Each well held fewer than 2.5 million PBMCs cultured with around 10 ug/ml peptide pools in IMDM containing 5% human AB serum and 9.5 to 10 IU/ml IL-2. Half of the culture medium was replaced with fresh IL-2-containing medium on days 3 and 7. Once the cells had been in culture for ten to eleven days, the EasySep CD4+ T cell isolation kit was used to isolate CD4+ T cells by negative selection. As far as cell numbers permitted, CD4+ T cells from unexposed donors were tested for reactivity against SARS-CoV-2 S and N as well as four spike pools from common cold coronaviruses. Ficoll-Paque Plus gradient centrifugation was used to isolate PBMCs from whole blood, and the isolated PBMCs were then either used fresh or cryopreserved at -140C. Triplicate wells were generally used for each culture condition. The leukapheresis product for the unexposed donors was obtained through commercial purchase.

Worth noting for this clonotype: Its antigen specificity is not known. No clone much larger than this one lies a single base away; base qualities are absent.

Overall study results and their limits: An increase in the median number of SARS-CoV-2-reactive clonotypes from roughly 20 after infection to approximately 41 after vaccination was observed, but the change was not found to be significant. The study included relatively few convalescent patients and did not analyze early timepoints after natural infection. Nearly all vaccine-specific clones in convalescent patients (304 of 307) were mono-reactive for SARS-CoV-2 spike rather than cross-reactive with common cold coronaviruses. Among the post-vaccine SARS-CoV-2-reactive clones in convalescent patients, a median 86.3% showed up only after vaccination, which suggests vaccine-specific priming.

The library was produced with PCR. TCR sequencing of DNA from cultured CD4+ T cells used the Oncomine TCR Beta short-read assay at the Johns Hopkins FTIC core. Genomic DNA was extracted from the cultured CD4+ T cells with the QIAamp micro DNA kit. Oncomine TCR Beta libraries from cultured CD4+ T cells were pooled using unique dual indexes and sequenced on an Illumina iSeq 100. Turning to the authors' computational methods: Non-productive sequences were filtered out, and CDR3s that did not start with C, did not end with F or W, or were shorter than 7 amino acids were discarded. The MANAFEST web application identified antigen-specific clonotypes by comparing peptide-stimulated wells against reference wells and other culture wells. To be called positive, a clone needed an FDR below 0.05, an odds ratio above 5, and a productive frequency above 0.1% in at least two of three replicate wells. A clonotype counted as cross-reactive if it showed significant expansion both in the SARS-CoV-2 spike wells and in at least one common cold coronavirus spike condition. Similarity between CDR3 sequences was evaluated in R version 3.6.1 using Levenshtein distances (stringdist) and unrooted phylogenetic trees (ape). TCRdb took the public reads, trimmed them with fastp at Q25, ran MiXCR for clone calling and kept in-frame beta chains. Merged by CDR3 protein, the rows form single entries marked with the most common genes and DNA. The V and J calls and clone size come from TCRdb's table, not from the authors' own analysis. Recorded for this sample are approximately 2,600 distinct CDR3 sequences; about two fifths of them occurred a single time. 43% of the sample lies in the top ten.

The cysteine opens and the phenylalanine closes a CDR3 of 13 amino acids. The DNA shown is the 39-base CDR3, in frame from base 1. V drops 5 bases and J drops 11 bases, leaving 18 bases in between. The receptor was derived from a human donor in good health. Recombination connected TRBV12-3 or TRBV12-4 to TRBJ1-1, with a weak D call of TRBD1 (5 bases match). Sequencing input: CD4+ T cells from blood, cultured in vitro. The bases are TGTGCCAGCAGTATCAGGGACCTAGGGGTCGCTTTCTTT. Protein translation: CASSIRDLGVAFF.